One sample yielded the 4 T cell receptor beta chains listed below, sequenced in a study. Each CDR3 protein gets one entry after TCRdb re-called the 5' RACE reads with MiXCR. The table has roughly 39,000 distinct CDR3 sequences, under 20% seen once. What was sequenced was naive CD4+ T cells sorted from a lymph node. Subset given: naive CD4+ T cells, CD4+CD45RA+CD25-. All receptors come from a female donor with breast cancer.

The chain recombines TRBV9 with TRBJ2-5; a weak D match, TRBD2 (6 bases). The CDR3 extends over 14 amino acids. With 4 bases removed from V and 7 bases from J, the gap between germline ends came to 17 bases. Germline loops: CDR1 SGDLS, CDR2 YYNGEE. CDR3 protein: CASSLLSEGGTQYF. The CDR3 bases are TGTGCCAGCAGCTTACTTAGCGAGGGAGGGACCCAGTACTTC.

This clonotype was seen at least ten times. DNA of the CDR3: TGTGCCAGCAGCCCCACTAGCGGGAGCAATGAGCAGTTCTTC. Translation gives CASSPTSGSNEQFF. The chain carries TRBV7-2 and TRBJ2-1; 11 bases map to TRBD2. The CDR3 covers 14 residues. Trimming took 5 bases from V and 6 from J; bases not matched to a gene: 3. Germline V gene data show CDR1 as SGHTA and CDR2 as FQGNSA.

The chain joins TRBV12-3 or TRBV12-4 to TRBJ2-2; 10 nucleotides agree with TRBD2. CDR3 length: 15 amino acids. The J segment lost 4 bases and the V segment lost 2 bases, leaving 1 base of the junction unmatched. CDR3 bases: TGTGCCAGCAGTTTAACTAGCGGGACCACCGGGGAGCTGTTTTTT. It codes for CASSLTSGTTGELFF.

J is TRBJ1-4 and V is TRBV18; 10 bases are a match to TRBD1. This CDR3 is 15 amino acids long. The V and J ends lost 6 bases and 3 bases, in that order; junction bases with no gene match: 4. Germline CDR1 is KGHSH and CDR2 is LQKENI. The CDR3 region has the DNA TGTGCCAGCTCGCCGGGACAGGGGTCTAATGAAAAACTGTTTTTT. Translating gives CASSPGQGSNEKLFF.